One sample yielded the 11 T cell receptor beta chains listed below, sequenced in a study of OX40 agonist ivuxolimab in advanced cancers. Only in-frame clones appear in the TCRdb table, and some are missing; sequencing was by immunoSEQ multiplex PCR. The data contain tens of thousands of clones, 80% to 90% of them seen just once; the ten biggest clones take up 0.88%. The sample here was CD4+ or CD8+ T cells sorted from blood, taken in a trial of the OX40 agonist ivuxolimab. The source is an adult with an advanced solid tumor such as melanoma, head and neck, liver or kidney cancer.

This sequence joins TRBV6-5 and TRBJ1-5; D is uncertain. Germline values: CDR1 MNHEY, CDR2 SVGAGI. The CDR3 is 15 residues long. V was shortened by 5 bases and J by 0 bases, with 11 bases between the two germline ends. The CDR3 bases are TGTGCCAGCAGTCCCGCACAGTATAGCAATCAGCCCCAGCATTTT. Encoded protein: CASSPAQYSNQPQHF.

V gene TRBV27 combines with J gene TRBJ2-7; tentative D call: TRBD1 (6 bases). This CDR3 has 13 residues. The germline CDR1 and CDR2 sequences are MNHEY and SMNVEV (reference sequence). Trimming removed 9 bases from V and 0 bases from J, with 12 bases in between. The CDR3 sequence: CASADRSSYEQYF. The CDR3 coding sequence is TGTGCCAGTGCGGACAGAAGCTCCTACGAGCAGTACTTC.

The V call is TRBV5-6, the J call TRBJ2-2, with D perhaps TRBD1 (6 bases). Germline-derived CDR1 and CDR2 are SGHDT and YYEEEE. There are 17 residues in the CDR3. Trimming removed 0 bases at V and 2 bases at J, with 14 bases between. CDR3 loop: CASSLGSRTDNTGELFF. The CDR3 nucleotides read TGTGCCAGCAGCTTGGGTTCACGGACAGACAACACCGGGGAGCTGTTTTTT. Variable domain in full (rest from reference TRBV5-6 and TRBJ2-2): DAGVTQSPTHLIKTRGQQVTLRCSPKSGHDTVSWYQQALGQGPQFIFQYYEEEERQRGNFPDRFSGHQFPNYSSELNVNALLLGDSALYLCASSLGSRTDNTGELFFGEGSRLTVL.

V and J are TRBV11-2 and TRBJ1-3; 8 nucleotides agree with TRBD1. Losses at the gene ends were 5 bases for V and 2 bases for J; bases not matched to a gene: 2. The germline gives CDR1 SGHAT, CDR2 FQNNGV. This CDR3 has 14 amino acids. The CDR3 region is CASSTDRAGNTIYF. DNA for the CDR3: TGTGCCAGCAGCACGGACAGGGCTGGAAACACCATATATTTT.

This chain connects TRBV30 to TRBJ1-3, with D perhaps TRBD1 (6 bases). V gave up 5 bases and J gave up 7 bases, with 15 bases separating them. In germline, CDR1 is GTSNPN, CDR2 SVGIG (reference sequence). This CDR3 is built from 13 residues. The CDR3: CAWGRGGGNTIYF. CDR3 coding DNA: TGTGCCTGGGGACGGGGAGGGGGGAACACCATATATTTT.

The CDR3 is CASSLLGTEKETQYF. CDR3 sequence (DNA): TGTGCCAGCAGTTTACTCGGGACTGAAAAAGAGACCCAGTACTTC. The chain is built from TRBV28 and TRBJ2-5; weak D call: TRBD2 (6 bases). Germline assignment: CDR1 MDHEN and CDR2 SYDVKM. V lost 2 bases to trimming and J lost 3 bases, with 13 bases between them. This CDR3 is built from 15 residues.

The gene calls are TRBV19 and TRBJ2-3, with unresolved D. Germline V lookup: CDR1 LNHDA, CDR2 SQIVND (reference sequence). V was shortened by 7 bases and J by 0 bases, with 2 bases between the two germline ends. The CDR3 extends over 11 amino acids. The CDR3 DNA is TGTGCCAGTACTAGCACAGATACGCAGTATTTT. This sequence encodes CASTSTDTQYF.

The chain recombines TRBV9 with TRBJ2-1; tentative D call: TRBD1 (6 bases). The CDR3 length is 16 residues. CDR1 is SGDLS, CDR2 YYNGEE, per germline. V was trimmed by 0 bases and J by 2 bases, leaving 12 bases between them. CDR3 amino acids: CASSVEGRGAYNEQFF. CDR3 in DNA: TGTGCCAGCAGCGTAGAGGGCAGGGGAGCCTACAATGAGCAGTTCTTC.

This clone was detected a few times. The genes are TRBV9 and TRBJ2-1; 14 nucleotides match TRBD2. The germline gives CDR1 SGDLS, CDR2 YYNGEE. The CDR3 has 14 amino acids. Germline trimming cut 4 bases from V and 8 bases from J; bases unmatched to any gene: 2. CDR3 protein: CASSPTSGRDEQFF. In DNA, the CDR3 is TGTGCCAGCAGCCCGACTAGCGGGAGGGATGAGCAGTTCTTC.

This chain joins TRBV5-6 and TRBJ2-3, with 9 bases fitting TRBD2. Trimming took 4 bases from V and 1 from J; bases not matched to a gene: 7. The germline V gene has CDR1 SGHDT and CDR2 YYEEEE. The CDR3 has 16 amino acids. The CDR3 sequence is CASSPQTSGGTDTQYF. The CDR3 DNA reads TGTGCCAGCAGCCCCCAGACTAGCGGTGGCACAGATACGCAGTATTTT.

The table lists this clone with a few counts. The CDR3 sequence: CASSLGASGRYF. CDR3 sequence (DNA): TGTGCCAGCAGCTTGGGGGCTAGCGGGAGGTATTTT. V and J are TRBV5-4 and TRBJ2-3; 10 bases match TRBD2. The CDR3 extends over 12 amino acids. From germline, CDR1 is SGHNT and CDR2 YYREEE (reference sequence). J was trimmed by 14 bases and V by 0 bases; bases with no gene match: 3.